A selection of T cell receptor beta chains follows, all from one sample in a study of blood T cell repertoires in COVID-19. This table comes from immunoSEQ multiplex PCR, and its TCRdb copy is limited to in-frame clones, with some not included. The sample consists of over 200,000 clones, around 90% of them appearing once. Sequencing used peripheral blood. The receptors come from a man aged 55-75 years who had recovered from COVID-19. Both conserved end residues are part of each CDR3. D genes are given only for firm matches. Clone size appears in some rows only: once, few, many, or a class for an expanded clone.

J | D | V | size | CDR3 | DNA
TRBJ1-6 | - | TRBV3-1/TRBV3-2 | - | CASSQVGRRSPLHF | TGTGCCAGCAGCCAAGTAGGGAGGCGCTCACCCCTCCACTTT
TRBJ2-7 | TRBD1 | TRBV5-1 | - | CASGRDRVYEQYF | TGCGCCAGCGGCCGGGACAGGGTTTACGAGCAGTACTTC
TRBJ1-4 | - | TRBV7-2 | - | CASSLDPVNEKLFF | TGTGCCAGCAGCTTAGATCCAGTCAATGAAAAACTGTTTTTT
TRBJ1-1 | TRBD1 | TRBV5-1 | - | CASSPWTGISTEAFF | TGCGCCAGCAGCCCGTGGACAGGGATATCCACTGAAGCTTTCTTT
TRBJ1-6 | - | TRBV9 | few | CASSVGDKNSPLHF | TGTGCCAGCAGCGTAGGGGACAAGAATTCACCCCTCCACTTT
TRBJ1-4 | - | TRBV6-2/TRBV6-3 | - | CASSYNRGTNEKLFF | TGTGCCAGCAGTTACAATCGCGGGACTAATGAAAAACTGTTTTTT
TRBJ1-4 | - | TRBV7-2 | - | CASRNTGEDYEKLFF | TGTGCCAGCAGAAACACTGGGGAGGATTATGAAAAACTGTTTTTT
TRBJ2-7 | TRBD1 | TRBV5-8 | - | CASRRTGVYEQYF | TGTGCCAGCAGACGGACAGGGGTTTACGAGCAGTACTTC
TRBJ2-5 | TRBD2 | TRBV6-5 | once | CASRHDGGRETQYF | TGTGCCAGCAGACATGACGGGGGGAGGGAGACCCAGTACTTC
TRBJ1-2 | - | TRBV12-3/TRBV12-4 | - | CASSPNYGYTF | TGTGCCAGCAGTCCGAACTATGGCTACACCTTC
TRBJ1-2 | - | TRBV6-5 | once | CASPWEGGNGYTF | TGTGCCAGCCCCTGGGAGGGGGGGAATGGCTACACCTTC
TRBJ2-1 | - | TRBV5-1 | - | CASSIAGVYNEQFF | TGCGCCAGCAGCATAGCCGGGGTGTACAATGAGCAGTTCTTC
TRBJ2-5 | TRBD1 | TRBV9 | - | CASSPGTGGMKTQYF | TGTGCCAGCAGCCCGGGGACAGGGGGCATGAAGACCCAGTACTTC
TRBJ1-5 | TRBD1 | TRBV28 | - | CASSTGTGEGRGQPQHF | TGTGCCAGCAGCACCGGGACAGGGGAAGGTCGGGGTCAGCCCCAGCATTTT
TRBJ2-1 | - | TRBV4-2 | once | CASSQDIQANEQFF | TGTGCCAGCAGCCAAGATATCCAGGCCAATGAGCAGTTCTTC
TRBJ1-4 | - | TRBV25-1 | - | CASRYGTTTNEKLFF | TGTGCCAGCAGGTACGGGACAACAACTAATGAAAAACTGTTTTTT
TRBJ2-6 | TRBD1 | TRBV9 | - | CASSSRQGMNSGANVLTF | TGTGCCAGCAGCTCACGACAGGGGATGAACTCTGGGGCCAACGTCCTGACTTTC
TRBJ2-2 | TRBD1 | TRBV25-1 | - | CASSDEMRQGMTGELFF | TGTGCCAGCAGTGATGAAATGAGACAGGGGATGACCGGGGAGCTGTTTTTT
TRBJ2-7 | TRBD1 | TRBV10-3 | - | CAISDPPGTGFYEQYF | TGTGCCATCAGTGACCCTCCCGGGACAGGGTTTTACGAGCAGTACTTC
TRBJ2-3 | TRBD1 | TRBV9 | - | CASSVAGTGNTDTQYF | TGTGCCAGCAGCGTAGCCGGGACAGGGAACACAGATACGCAGTATTTT
TRBJ2-5 | TRBD1 | TRBV15 | - | CATSRLAGGKETQYF | TGTGCCACCAGCAGATTAGCAGGGGGCAAGGAGACCCAGTACTTC
TRBJ2-1 | - | TRBV28 | - | CASSSRIEQFF | TGTGCCAGCAGCTCCAGAATTGAGCAGTTCTTC
TRBJ1-4 | TRBD1 | TRBV4-2 | - | CASSRDRGEKLFF | TGTGCCAGCAGCCGGGACAGGGGAGAAAAACTGTTTTTT
TRBJ2-3 | TRBD2 | TRBV19 | - | CASSYNIQLAGGTDTQYF | TGTGCCAGTAGTTACAATATTCAACTAGCGGGAGGTACAGATACGCAGTATTTT
TRBJ2-1 | TRBD2 | TRBV24-1 | - | CATSDLWTSVRDEQFF | TGTGCCACCAGTGATTTGTGGACTAGCGTAAGGGATGAGCAGTTCTTC
TRBJ2-7 | TRBD1 | TRBV5-6 | few | CATKGGQGRFSEQYF | TGTGCCACTAAAGGCGGACAGGGGCGTTTCAGTGAGCAGTACTTC